The subject of this entry is one T cell receptor beta chain. This sample stems from a study of cytomegalovirus exposure and HLA in healthy donors. Germline V lookup: CDR1 MNHNS, CDR2 SASEGT. CDR3 size: 14 residues. Trimming left V 1 base short and J 5 bases short, with 11 bases between. 13 Jbeta primers and 60 Vbeta primers were used for the PCR. Profiling relied on immunoSEQ multiplex PCR, and the TCRdb table lists in-frame clones only, not all of them. The table records 150,000 to 200,000 clones, 70% to 90% of them present only once. The sample was PBMCs. This clonotype was obtained from a woman between 18 and 29 years old in good health and CMV-seropositive. The chain joins TRBV6-1 to TRBJ2-5, with D perhaps matching TRBD2 (5 bases). DNA of the CDR3: TGTGCCAGCAGTGAAGGGCGGGTAGGGGAGACCCAGTACTTC. Translation gives CASSEGRVGETQYF.